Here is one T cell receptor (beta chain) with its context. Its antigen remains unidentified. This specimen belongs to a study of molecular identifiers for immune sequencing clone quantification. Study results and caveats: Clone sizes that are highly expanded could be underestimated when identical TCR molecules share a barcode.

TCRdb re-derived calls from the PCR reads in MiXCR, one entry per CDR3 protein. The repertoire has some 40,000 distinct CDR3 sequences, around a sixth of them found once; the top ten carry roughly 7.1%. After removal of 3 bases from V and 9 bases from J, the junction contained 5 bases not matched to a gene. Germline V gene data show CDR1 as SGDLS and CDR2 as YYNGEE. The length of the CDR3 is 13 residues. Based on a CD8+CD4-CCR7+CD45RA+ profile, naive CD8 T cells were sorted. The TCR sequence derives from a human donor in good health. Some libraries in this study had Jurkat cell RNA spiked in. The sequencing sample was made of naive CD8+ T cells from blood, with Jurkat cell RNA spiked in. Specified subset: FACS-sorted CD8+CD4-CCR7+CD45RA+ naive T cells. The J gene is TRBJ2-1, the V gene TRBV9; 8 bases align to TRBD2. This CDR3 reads CASSAGTRSEQFF. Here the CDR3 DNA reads TGTGCCAGCAGCGCCGGGACTAGGTCTGAGCAGTTCTTC.